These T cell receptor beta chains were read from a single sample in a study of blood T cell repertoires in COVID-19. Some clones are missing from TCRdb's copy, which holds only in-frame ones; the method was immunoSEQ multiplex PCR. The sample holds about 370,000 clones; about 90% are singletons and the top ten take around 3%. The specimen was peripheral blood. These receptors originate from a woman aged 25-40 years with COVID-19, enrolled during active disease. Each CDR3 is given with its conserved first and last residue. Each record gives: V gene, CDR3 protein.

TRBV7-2,CASSTVAGGGNEQFF
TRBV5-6,CASSTNGQGEQPQHF
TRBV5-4,CASSLPTGTGSSYNEQFF
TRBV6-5,CASREWDRGTDTQYF
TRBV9,CASSPRSLSSYNEQFF
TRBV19,CASSIVLGLAGNTQYF
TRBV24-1,CATSDGGTSGAYTQYF
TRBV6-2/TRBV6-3,CASSYAPDRTHYGYTF
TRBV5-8,CASSLDNQPQHF
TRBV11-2,CASSLALLGQIETQYF
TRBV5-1,CASSPRVSSNYGYTF
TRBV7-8,CASSLSTSGRYNEQFF
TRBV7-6,CASSLDVGQGSYEQYF
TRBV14,CASSQDRGEKLFF
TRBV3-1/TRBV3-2,CASSHRGSMDEQYF
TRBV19,CASSINNNYGYTF
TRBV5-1,CASSSGTGTETQYF
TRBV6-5,CASSSGQINTEAFF
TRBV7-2,CASSLAQNTEAFF
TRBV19,CASSTQLSWSSYEQYF
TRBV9,CASSVGGLADKSSYNEQFF
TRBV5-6,CASSLFFLRTDTQYF
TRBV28,CASIQGTEHNSPLHF
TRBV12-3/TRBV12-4,CASTPRGTEAFF
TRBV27,CASALNRDRVRDTQYF
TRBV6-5,CASSYGGVYGYTF
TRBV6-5,CASSSRLGGWQPQHF
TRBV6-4,CASTDRWNGNYGYTF
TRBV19,CASRQDGTTALGNSPLHF
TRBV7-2,CASSLAQGTGELFF
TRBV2,CASNLVGASYTF
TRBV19,CASSGLAGENTGELFF
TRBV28,CASSLFPRDRTLNTQYF
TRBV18,CASSPAGTPTPYGYTF
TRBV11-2,CASSLDLAGDTQYF
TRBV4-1,CASSQADRDNYGYTF
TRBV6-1,CASSEYLGHQGPYEQYF
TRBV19,CASSRDLTAAKNIQYF
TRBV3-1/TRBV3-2,CASSQDVFGVSIATEAFF
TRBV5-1,CASSLTPTGSSYEQYF